These T cell receptor beta chains were read from a single sample in a study of T cells after yellow fever vaccination. MiXCR, applied by TCRdb to the 5' RACE reads, yields one record per CDR3 protein. The table lists about 320,000 distinct CDR3 sequences, around an eighth of them singletons. This material consisted of CD4+ T cells sorted from PBMCs, taken 15 days after the yellow fever booster vaccination. These receptors were obtained from a man aged 18 to 29 who received the YFV17D yellow fever vaccine. The CDR3 runs from the conserved cysteine through the conserved F or W. The D gene is left open where the match is weak. Clone sizes are given selectively: once, few, many, or a class where the clone is expanded.

clone size	D gene	V gene	J gene	CDR3 DNA	CDR3 protein
NA	NA	TRBV20-1	TRBJ2-5	TGCAGTGCTAGAGATTCCCGGGAGACCCAGTACTTC	CSARDSRETQYF
few	NA	TRBV20-1	TRBJ1-2	TGCAGTGCTAAGGAGCAGGCCGACTATGGCTACACCTTC	CSAKEQADYGYTF
few	TRBD1	TRBV14	TRBJ2-7	TGTGCCAGCAGCCAAAGGATCCGGGACAGGGAGTACGAGCAGTACTTC	CASSQRIRDREYEQYF
NA	NA	TRBV27	TRBJ1-5	TGTGCCAGCAGTACGGTGGTGGGCCCCCAGCATTTT	CASSTVVGPQHF
few	NA	TRBV7-2	TRBJ1-3	TGTGCCAGCAGCCCAACGCACGATGTGGGTTATGGAAACACCATATATTTT	CASSPTHDVGYGNTIYF
many	NA	TRBV9	TRBJ2-5	TGTGCCAGCAGCGTAGGAAGCGAGACCCAGTACTTC	CASSVGSETQYF
few	TRBD1	TRBV7-2	TRBJ2-4	TGTGCCAGCAGCTTCCACCGGGACAGCAACATTCAGTACTTC	CASSFHRDSNIQYF
many	NA	TRBV29-1	TRBJ2-3	TGCAGCGTTGTCCGGCAGTACACAGATACGCAGTATTTT	CSVVRQYTDTQYF
few	TRBD1	TRBV20-1	TRBJ2-2	TGCAGTGCACTACAGGGGGCAACCGGGGAGCTGTTTTTT	CSALQGATGELFF
many	TRBD1	TRBV7-2	TRBJ1-5	TGTGCCAGCAGCTGGGACAGTTCCCAGCCCCAGCATTTT	CASSWDSSQPQHF
NA	TRBD2	TRBV4-1	TRBJ2-3	TGCGCCAGCAGCCATTCGGGACTAGCGGGGAACACAGATACGCAGTATTTT	CASSHSGLAGNTDTQYF
NA	NA	TRBV21-1	TRBJ1-2	TGTGCCAGCACCAGACAGACCGAAGATGGCTACACCTTC	CASTRQTEDGYTF
NA	TRBD1	TRBV7-6	TRBJ2-3	TGTGCCAGCAGCTTAGCGGTACAGGGGAGCACAGATACGCAGTATTTT	CASSLAVQGSTDTQYF
few	TRBD1	TRBV9	TRBJ2-1	TGTGCCAGCAGCGTAACAGGGGCCCTCTACAATGAGCAGTTCTTC	CASSVTGALYNEQFF